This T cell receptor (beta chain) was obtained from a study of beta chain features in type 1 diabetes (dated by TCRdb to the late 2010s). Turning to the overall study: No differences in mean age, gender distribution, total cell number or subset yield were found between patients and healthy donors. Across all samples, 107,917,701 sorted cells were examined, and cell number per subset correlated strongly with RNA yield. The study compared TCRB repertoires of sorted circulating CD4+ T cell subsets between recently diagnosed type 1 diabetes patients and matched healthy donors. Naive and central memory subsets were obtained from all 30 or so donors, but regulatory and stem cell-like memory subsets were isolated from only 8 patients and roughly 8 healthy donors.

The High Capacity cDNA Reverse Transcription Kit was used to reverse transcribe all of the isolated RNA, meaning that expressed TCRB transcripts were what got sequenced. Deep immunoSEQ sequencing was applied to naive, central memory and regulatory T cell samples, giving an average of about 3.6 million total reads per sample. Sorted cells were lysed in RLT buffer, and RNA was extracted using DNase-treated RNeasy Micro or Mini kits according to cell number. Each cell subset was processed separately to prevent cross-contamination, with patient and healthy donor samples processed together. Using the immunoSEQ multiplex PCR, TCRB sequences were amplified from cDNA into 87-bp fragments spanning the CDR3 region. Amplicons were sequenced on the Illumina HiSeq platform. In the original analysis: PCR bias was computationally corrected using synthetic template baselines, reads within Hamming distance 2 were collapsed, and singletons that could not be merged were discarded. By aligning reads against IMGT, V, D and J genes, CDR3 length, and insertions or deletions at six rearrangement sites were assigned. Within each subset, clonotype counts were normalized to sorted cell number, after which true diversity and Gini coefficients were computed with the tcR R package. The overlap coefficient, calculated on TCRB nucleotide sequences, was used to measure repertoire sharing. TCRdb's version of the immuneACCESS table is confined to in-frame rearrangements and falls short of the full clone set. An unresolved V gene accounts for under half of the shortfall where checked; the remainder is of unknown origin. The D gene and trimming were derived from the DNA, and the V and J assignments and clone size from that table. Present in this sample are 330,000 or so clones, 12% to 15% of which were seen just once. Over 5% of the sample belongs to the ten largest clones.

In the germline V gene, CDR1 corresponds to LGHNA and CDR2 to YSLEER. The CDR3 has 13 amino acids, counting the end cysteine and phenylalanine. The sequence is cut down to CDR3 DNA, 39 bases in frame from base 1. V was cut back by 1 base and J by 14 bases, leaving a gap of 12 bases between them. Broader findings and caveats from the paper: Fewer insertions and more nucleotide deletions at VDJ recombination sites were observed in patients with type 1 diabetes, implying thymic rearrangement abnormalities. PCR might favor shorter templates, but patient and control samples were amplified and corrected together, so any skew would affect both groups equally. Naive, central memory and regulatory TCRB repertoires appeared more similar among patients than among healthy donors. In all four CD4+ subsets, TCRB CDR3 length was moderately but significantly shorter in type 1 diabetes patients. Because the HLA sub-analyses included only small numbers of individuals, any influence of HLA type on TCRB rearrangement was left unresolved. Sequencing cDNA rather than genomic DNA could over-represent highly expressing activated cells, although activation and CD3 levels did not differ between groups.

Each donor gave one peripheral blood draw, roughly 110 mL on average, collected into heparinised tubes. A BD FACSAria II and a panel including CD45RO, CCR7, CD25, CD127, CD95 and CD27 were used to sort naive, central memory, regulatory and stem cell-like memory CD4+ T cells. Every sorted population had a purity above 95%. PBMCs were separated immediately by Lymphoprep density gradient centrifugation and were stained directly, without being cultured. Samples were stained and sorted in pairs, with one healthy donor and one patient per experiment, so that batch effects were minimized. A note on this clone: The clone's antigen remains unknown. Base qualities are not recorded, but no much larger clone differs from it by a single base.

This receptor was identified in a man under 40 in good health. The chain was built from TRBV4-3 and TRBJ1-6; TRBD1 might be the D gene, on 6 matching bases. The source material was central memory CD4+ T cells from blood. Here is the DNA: TGCGCCAGCAGCCAAGGTCCACAGGGATCCCTCCACTTT. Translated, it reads CASSQGPQGSLHF.